One T cell receptor beta chain is described in this entry. This entry is derived from a study of T cell repertoires in cytomegalovirus infection. One entry per CDR3 protein results from TCRdb running MiXCR on the reads. Of hundreds of thousands of distinct CDR3 sequences detected, roughly 18% appear once; the ten largest clones hold under 9%. The CDR3 has 12 residues. Trimming stripped 2 bases from V and 4 bases from J, with 4 bases between. Germline CDR1 and CDR2: SNHLY and FYNNEI. The rearrangement joins TRBV2 to TRBJ2-3, with D unclear. This TCR was recovered from a human donor in good health (CMV status not recorded). Some clones in this sample may be carry-over from other donors' samples. Sequencing input: PBMCs. CDR3 coding DNA: TGTGCCAGCAGTGAATACCCAGATACGCAGTATTTT. This encodes CASSEYPDTQYF. Full variable domain (remainder filled in from reference TRBV2 and TRBJ2-3): EPEVTQTPSHQVTQMGQEVILRCVPISNHLYFYWYRQILGQKVEFLVSFYNNEISEKSEIFDDQFSVERPDGSNFTLKIRSTKLEDSAMYFCASSEYPDTQYFGPGTRLTVL.